One T cell receptor (beta chain) is described in this entry. Germline CDR1 is SGHTA and CDR2 is FQGNSA. This CDR3 has 13 residues. Deletions cut 11 bases from V and 3 bases from J, with 14 bases between. At the deep level, the assay was run. Sequenced by immunoSEQ multiplex PCR; TCRdb stores in-frame clones only, minus some. The repertoire has more than 2,000,000 clones, 93% of them found once; the top ten carry about 0.39%. The sample comes from a study of shared clonotypes between healthy human individuals. Study summary: With ages of 18 to 49, the donors were a couple of women and three men. For every donor, three CD4 naive, three CD4 memory, two CD8 naive and one CD8 memory plates were used.

The material sequenced was naive CD4+ T cells from PBMCs. Subset given: CD45RA+ positively selected. The J gene is TRBJ2-1, the V gene TRBV7-2, with a tentative D call TRBD2 (5 bases). This receptor was identified in a young man in good health. Some clones in this sample may be carry-over from other donors' samples. CDR3 in DNA: TGTGCCGGAACCGGGAATTTCTACAATGAGCAGTTCTTC. This encodes CAGTGNFYNEQFF.